This T cell receptor (beta chain) comes out of a study of spatial heterogeneity in lung cancer. The V end lost 5 bases, the J end lost 1 base, and 15 bases lay between the germline ends. The germline V gene encodes CDR1 MGHDK and CDR2 SYGVNS. The CDR3 totals 16 residues. As to time point: sample taken at primary tumor resection. This clonotype showed up just a few times. TCRdb ran MiXCR on the 5' RACE reads and lists one entry per CDR3 protein. The sample includes around 87,000 distinct CDR3 sequences, approximately 12% seen only once; the top ten take about two fifths. The sequence was obtained from a male donor with early-stage non-small cell lung cancer. Specimen: PBMCs, collected at surgery. The chain recombines TRBV25-1 with TRBJ2-4; D is undetermined. CDR3 protein: CASSPRGSSAKNIQYF. CDR3 sequence (DNA): TGTGCCAGCAGTCCCCGAGGTAGCTCGGCCAAAAACATTCAGTACTTC.